This T cell receptor (beta chain) was captured in a study of CD8 T cells in Susac syndrome (dated by TCRdb to about 2019). For context, the study as a whole: Of the Susac syndrome patients who were sequenced, roughly six had clinically active disease and roughly eight were in clinical remission. Clonality of the CD8+ T cell repertoire was compared between about a dozen healthy donors, about 14 Susac syndrome patients and some 15 multiple sclerosis patients. At the time of blood withdrawal, Susac syndrome patients were either therapy-naive, taking corticosteroids (with some also receiving IVIg), or on IVIg alone. Whether CD8+ T cell activation and differentiation in Susac syndrome was antigen driven was tested using repertoire sequencing. What the authors observed across the whole study: In the total CD8+ and CD8+ TEMRA repertoires, around 17 and five Susac-specific public clones, respectively, were identified. Clonal expansion was observed in Susac syndrome CD8+ repertoires, with the highest expansion in CD8+ TEMRA cells and greater expansion in clinically active than in remitting patients. The study acknowledged that relatively few individuals were included in the TCR sequencing and HLA analysis.

Peripheral blood CD8+ and CD4+ T cells from healthy donors, Susac syndrome patients and multiple sclerosis patients were profiled by high-throughput TCR beta sequencing. Recently defined diagnostic criteria for definite or probable disease were met by the Susac syndrome patients. Bulk CD8+ and CD4+ T cells were purified by magnetic negative isolation, whereas CD8+ TEMRA cells were enriched by FACS. Blood was collected in EDTA tubes and processed within 24 hours, with PBMCs isolated through density gradient centrifugation. PBMCs intended for TCR sequencing were cryopreserved in liquid nitrogen and were subsequently thawed in a 37 degrees C water bath. A purity of at least 90% was achieved for sorted or isolated CD4+, CD8+ and CD8+ TEMRA cells. RNA was extracted with the RNeasy kit and 0.5 to 1 ug was reverse transcribed using random hexamers. The immunoSEQ multiplex PCR assay, covering 54 Vbeta and 13 Jbeta segments, was used to amplify TCR beta CDR3 regions. PCR amplification bias was corrected by using a synthetic template baseline for primer optimization and computational correction. Processing in the source paper ran as follows. Reads were annotated to V, D and J genes per IMGT and analyzed with immunoSEQ Analyzer, keeping only productive sequences. Clonality was calculated as one minus the Shannon entropy normalized by log2 of the number of productive unique sequences. For each patient and control, public and private clones were evaluated among the 100 most prevalent clones. A clone was defined as Susac-specific if it was absent from the healthy and MS cohorts, from about 1,100 published viral clones and from other ImmuneACCESS disease sequences. TCRdb handled the public reads itself, with Q25 trimming in fastp and clone calling in MiXCR, and kept productive beta chains. Each CDR3 protein gets just one entry, which takes the most common genes and DNA from the rows behind it. These V and J calls derive from TCRdb rather than the authors' analysis. Counted in this sample were more than 95,000 distinct CDR3 sequences; approximately 96% of them appeared once. In total, the top ten clones hold 0.2% to 0.25% of the sample.

Details on this clonotype: Its antigen remains unidentified. The sample holds no much larger clone one base away, and base qualities are not on file.

Relative to germline, V is 0 bases shorter and J is 5 bases shorter, with 13 bases between their ends. The germline V gene supplies CDR1 LGHNA and CDR2 YNFKEQ. Including the terminal cysteine and phenylalanine, the CDR3 comprises 16 residues. This entry keeps only the CDR3 DNA: 48 bases, framed from base 1. The clonotype was recovered from a human donor with Susac syndrome. The V and J segments used are TRBV4-2 and TRBJ2-2, with TRBD1 perhaps the D gene, on 5 matching bases. The sequenced sample consisted of CD8+ T cells from PBMCs. The DNA sequence is as follows: TGTGCCAGCAGCCAAGATGCAGGGATATGGACCGGGGAGCTGTTTTTT. This sequence encodes CASSQDAGIWTGELFF.